This TCR beta chain was obtained from a study of radiation and T cells in renal cell carcinoma. Regarding the study as a whole: From baseline, blood top tumor clonotypes peaked at 2 weeks post-radiation.

Assay: immunoSEQ multiplex PCR; the TCRdb copy retains only in-frame clones and omits some. The data show approximately 120,000 clones, about 81% seen once. In regard to this clone: Its antigen is not identified.

Regarding time point: blood 2 weeks post-SBRT. Treatment indicated: 15 Gy SBRT to primary tumor, nephrectomy 4 weeks later. The tumor was a clear cell renal cell carcinoma. This TCR was sampled from a man aged 50 to 60 with renal cell carcinoma. The source material was blood, sampled from a patient whose treatment included radiotherapy and nephrectomy.

CDR3: CASSLQAKNTEAFF. The CDR3 bases are TGTGCCAGCAGCTTGCAGGCCAAGAACACTGAAGCTTTCTTT. V and J are TRBV7-9 and TRBJ1-1; D ambiguous. CDR1 and CDR2 (germline): SEHNR, FQNEAQ (reference sequence). V was pared by 3 bases and J by 1 base, with 9 bases between. The CDR3 totals 14 residues.